These T cell receptor beta chains were read from a single sample in a study of identical twins. A single record per CDR3 protein comes from TCRdb applying MiXCR to the 5' RACE reads. There are fewer than 350,000 distinct CDR3 sequences in the sample; roughly 8.6% occur only once, and around 2.1% lies in the top ten. This same sample was also part of a study on yellow fever vaccine responses in identical twins.

Sample: memory (CD45RO+) T cells sorted from blood. These TCRs come from a woman under 30 in good health. The CDR3 runs from the conserved cysteine through the conserved F or W. A D gene is named only where the DNA matches it firmly. Size tells how often a clone was seen (once, few, many) or the class of an expanded clone, and some rows leave it out.

>TRBJ2-2|TRBV6-4|NA|NA
CASSDSTRLNTGELFF
TGTGCCAGCAGTGACTCGACACGGCTAAACACCGGGGAGCTGTTTTTT
>TRBJ2-7|TRBV28|TRBD2|few
CASSLLAGASEQYF
TGTGCCAGCAGTTTACTAGCGGGAGCGAGCGAGCAGTACTTC
>TRBJ2-7|TRBV11-2|NA|many
CASSYRSFDYEQYF
TGTGCCAGCAGCTACCGTAGCTTCGACTACGAGCAGTACTTC
>TRBJ1-1|TRBV2|NA|many
CASSVHRDGTEAFF
TGTGCCAGCAGTGTGCATAGGGACGGCACTGAAGCTTTCTTT
>TRBJ1-1|TRBV28|NA|few
CASSSPAGTSDTEAFF
TGTGCCAGCAGTTCCCCCGCCGGGACTTCGGACACTGAAGCTTTCTTT
>TRBJ2-7|TRBV29-1|NA|NA
CSVGQIDEQYF
TGCAGCGTCGGCCAGATCGACGAGCAGTACTTC
>TRBJ2-1|TRBV18|TRBD2|many
CASSPSTSGSHNEQFF
TGTGCCAGCTCACCTTCGACTAGCGGGAGCCACAATGAGCAGTTCTTC
>TRBJ1-6|TRBV7-9|TRBD1|many
CASSLDRDRALPPLHF
TGTGCCAGCAGCCTCGACCGGGACAGGGCCCTTCCACCCCTCCACTTT
>TRBJ2-7|TRBV9|TRBD2|NA
CASSVSIAGVPYF
TGTGCCAGCAGCGTCTCCATAGCGGGAGTCCCGTACTTC
>TRBJ2-4|TRBV5-1|NA|NA
CASSLIGGGDIQYF
TGCGCCAGCAGCTTGATTGGGGGTGGGGACATTCAGTACTTC
>TRBJ2-3|TRBV7-8|NA|NA
CASSPIRTGSTDTQYF
TGTGCCAGCAGCCCCATTCGAACAGGGAGCACAGATACGCAGTATTTT
>TRBJ1-5|TRBV2|NA|few
CASCTVGQPQHF
TGTGCCAGCTGTACCGTGGGACAGCCCCAGCATTTT
>TRBJ2-3|TRBV6-1|NA|NA
CASSPLRGATDTQYF
TGTGCCAGCAGCCCCCTGCGGGGCGCCACAGATACGCAGTATTTT
>TRBJ1-3|TRBV5-5|NA|NA
CASSPDGSRGNTIYF
TGTGCCAGCAGCCCGGACGGTTCTAGGGGAAACACCATATATTTT
>TRBJ1-3|TRBV3-1|NA|NA
CASSQGRVGNTIYF
TGTGCCAGCAGCCAAGGGAGGGTCGGAAACACCATATATTTT
>TRBJ2-2|TRBV7-6|NA|many
CASSLVSGNTGELFF
TGTGCCAGCAGCTTAGTCAGCGGGAACACCGGGGAGCTGTTTTTT
>TRBJ2-2|TRBV12-3/TRBV12-4|TRBD2|NA
CASRGIAGGNTGELFF
TGTGCCAGCAGGGGCATAGCGGGAGGCAACACCGGGGAGCTGTTTTTT
>TRBJ2-7|TRBV20-1|NA|NA
CSAKAPSSYEQYF
TGCAGTGCTAAGGCTCCTAGCTCCTACGAGCAGTACTTC
>TRBJ2-2|TRBV10-2|NA|NA
CASRFGGRDTGELFF
TGCGCCAGCAGATTTGGGGGGCGCGACACCGGGGAGCTGTTTTTT
>TRBJ1-1|TRBV5-5|NA|many
CASSWGPGNTEAFF
TGTGCCAGCAGCTGGGGGCCAGGAAACACTGAAGCTTTCTTT
>TRBJ2-5|TRBV24-1|TRBD2|many
CATSELAGGKETQYF
TGTGCCACCAGTGAGCTAGCGGGAGGGAAAGAGACCCAGTACTTC
>TRBJ2-1|TRBV27|TRBD1|few
CASSSGTGGNEQFF
TGTGCCAGCAGTTCCGGGACAGGGGGCAATGAGCAGTTCTTC
>TRBJ2-5|TRBV12-3/TRBV12-4|TRBD2|few
CASSRASGGSGETQYF
TGTGCCAGCAGCCGGGCCAGCGGGGGGAGTGGGGAGACCCAGTACTTC
>TRBJ1-6|TRBV6-1|NA|NA
CASSEGGRDSPLHF
TGTGCCAGCAGTGAAGGGGGGCGCGATTCACCCCTCCACTTT
>TRBJ2-1|TRBV5-1|TRBD1|many
CASSLADRDLDEQFF
TGCGCCAGCAGCTTGGCGGACAGGGACCTGGATGAGCAGTTCTTC
>TRBJ2-3|TRBV20-1|TRBD2|few
CSARGSGSLDTQYF
TGCAGTGCTAGAGGTAGCGGGAGTTTAGATACGCAGTATTTT
>TRBJ2-5|TRBV24-1|NA|few
CATMGGLPDRTQYF
TGTGCCACCATGGGCGGGTTACCCGACCGGACCCAGTACTTC
>TRBJ2-4|TRBV12-3/TRBV12-4|NA|NA
CASKEVAKNIQYF
TGTGCCAGCAAAGAGGTTGCCAAAAACATTCAGTACTTC
>TRBJ1-1|TRBV6-5|NA|few
CASSYRLVGPNTEAFF
TGTGCCAGCAGTTACCGGCTGGTAGGGCCGAACACTGAAGCTTTCTTT
>TRBJ1-1|TRBV9|NA|many
CASSVGTNTEAFF
TGTGCCAGCAGCGTAGGCACCAACACTGAAGCTTTCTTT
>TRBJ2-3|TRBV5-4|TRBD2|few
CASSLTSGMGADTQYF
TGTGCCAGCAGCTTGACTAGCGGGATGGGTGCAGATACGCAGTATTTT
>TRBJ1-6|TRBV5-1|TRBD1|many
CASSWDRGTNSPLHF
TGCGCCAGCAGCTGGGACAGGGGAACTAATTCACCCCTCCACTTT
>TRBJ1-1|TRBV10-1|NA|NA
CASSENRNTEAFF
TGCGCCAGCAGTGAGAACCGGAACACTGAAGCTTTCTTT
>TRBJ1-5|TRBV20-1|NA|many
CSARVANQPQHF
TGCAGTGCTAGAGTAGCAAATCAGCCCCAGCATTTT
>TRBJ2-1|TRBV11-3|NA|few
CASSLVPGGSYNEQFF
TGTGCCAGCAGCTTAGTCCCAGGGGGGTCCTACAATGAGCAGTTCTTC
>TRBJ2-5|TRBV7-9|TRBD2|few
CASSSGGLADSNRTQYF
TGTGCCAGCAGCTCCGGGGGACTAGCGGACTCCAATAGGACCCAGTACTTC
>TRBJ1-4|TRBV10-3|NA|many
CAISGSAATNEKLFF
TGTGCCATCAGTGGATCGGCCGCAACTAATGAAAAACTGTTTTTT